The present T cell receptor (beta chain) was sequenced within a study of blood T cell repertoires in COVID-19. Study-level information: COVID-19 samples collected from the United States, Italy and Spain covered acute and convalescent phases.

Enrollment of patients from Seattle took place during active infection, with longitudinal follow-up. How the authors handled the data: Nucleated cell counts were estimated from reference gene primer amplification. Assay used: immunoSEQ multiplex PCR; TCRdb lists only in-frame clones, some missing. The DNA gave D and trimming, while V, J and clone size come from that table. The sample includes 200,000 to 250,000 clones, 80% to 95% of them seen just once. Sample: peripheral blood. The TCR was taken from a man aged 55-75 years with COVID-19, enrolled during active disease.

The chain's CDR3 is CASSTKRANYGYTF. The DNA for the CDR3 is TGTGCCAGCAGTACCAAGAGAGCTAACTATGGCTACACCTTC. The rearrangement uses TRBV2 and TRBJ1-2; no clear D gene. Germline V gene sequence: CDR1 SNHLY, CDR2 FYNNEI. The V gene lost 5 bases and the J gene lost 0 bases, with 10 bases spanning the gap. The CDR3 loop spans 14 amino acids.